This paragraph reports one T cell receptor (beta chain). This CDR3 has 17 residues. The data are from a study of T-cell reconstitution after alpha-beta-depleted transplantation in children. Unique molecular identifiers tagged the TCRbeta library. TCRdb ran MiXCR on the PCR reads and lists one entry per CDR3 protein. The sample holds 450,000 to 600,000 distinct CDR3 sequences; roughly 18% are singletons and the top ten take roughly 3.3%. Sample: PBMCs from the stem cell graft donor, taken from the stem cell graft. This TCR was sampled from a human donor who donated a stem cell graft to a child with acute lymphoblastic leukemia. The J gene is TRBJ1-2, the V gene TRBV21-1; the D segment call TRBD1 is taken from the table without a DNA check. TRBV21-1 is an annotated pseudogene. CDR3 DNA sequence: TGTGCCAGCAGCAAAGGACCCGGGACAGGCGTTAACTATGGCTACACCTTC. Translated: CASSKGPGTGVNYGYTF.